This T cell receptor (beta chain) was retrieved from a study of T cell responses to AZD1222 COVID-19 vaccine. With respect to this clone: What it binds is not known.

CDR3 length equals 14 residues. Trimming removed 5 bases from V and 4 bases from J, with 15 bases in between. Germline values: CDR1 SNHLY, CDR2 FYNNEI. Points from the study as a whole: Mapped onto spike, vaccine-associated CD4 TCRs spanned it and were dominant at 160-218 and 743-854. Clonal diversity was possibly underestimated; the donors were predominantly white British and more often female. Spike-specific TCR repertoires showed rising breadth and depth after two AZD1222 doses.

Generated by immunoSEQ multiplex PCR, the TCRdb table keeps only in-frame clones and is missing some. The table has tens of thousands of clones, roughly 90% seen once; the top ten hold about 2.8%. The J gene is TRBJ2-7, the V gene TRBV2; TRBD2 is a possible D gene (6 bases). This TCR was recovered from an adult in good health. Sequenced here: peripheral blood, sampled on day 0 of MenACWY control vaccination. The DNA for the CDR3 is TGTGCCAGCAGTCAAGGGATGGGGGGTTACGAGCAGTACTTC. Protein product: CASSQGMGGYEQYF.